A single sample gave rise to the 10 T cell receptor beta chains below, sequenced in a study of T cell responses to AZD1222 COVID-19 vaccine. TCRdb's copy holds only in-frame clones and misses some; the assay was immunoSEQ multiplex PCR. The table shows about 83,000 clones, with more than 75% occurring only once. Sequencing was performed on peripheral blood, taken on day 0 of MenACWY control vaccination. These receptors were obtained from an adult in good health.

The chain combines TRBV27 with TRBJ2-4, with 8 bases that match TRBD1. The CDR3 runs to 17 residues. Per the germline V gene, CDR1 is MNHEY and CDR2 is SMNVEV (reference sequence). With V trimmed by 2 bases and J by 0 bases, 6 bases remained unmatched. The CDR3 region is CASSLEDREIAKNIQYF. CDR3 bases: TGTGCCAGCAGTTTAGAGGACAGGGAAATAGCCAAAAACATTCAGTACTTC.

This clone appeared once. The chain joins TRBV3-1 (or the pseudogene TRBV3-2) to TRBJ2-1, with D perhaps TRBD2 (6 bases). The CDR3 covers 13 residues. V gave up 3 bases and J gave up 4 bases, with 7 bases separating them. Germline values: CDR1 LGHDT, CDR2 YNNKEL (reference sequence). For the CDR3, the DNA is TGTGCCAGCAGCCACGGGACTTACAATGAGCAGTTCTTC. Its protein product is CASSHGTYNEQFF.

CDR3 bases: TGTGCCAGCAGTTCTAGCGGGAAGCAGTTCTTC. It codes for CASSSSGKQFF. V gene TRBV27 combines with J gene TRBJ2-1; 9 bases map to TRBD2. V lost 4 bases to trimming and J lost 11 bases; unmatched junction nucleotides: 0. The germline V gene has CDR1 MNHEY and CDR2 SMNVEV (reference sequence). This CDR3 is 11 amino acids long.

This chain links TRBV3-1 (or the pseudogene TRBV3-2) with TRBJ2-3, with TRBD2 identical over 10 bases. CDR3 length equals 16 residues. V was clipped by 4 bases and J by 1 base; unmatched bases: 5. The germline gives CDR1 LGHDT, CDR2 YNNKEL (reference sequence). CDR3 in DNA: TGTGCCAGCAGCCTTGTAGCGGGAGGTGGCACAGATACGCAGTATTTT. Encoded protein: CASSLVAGGGTDTQYF.

This clone was counted a single time. This chain joins TRBV7-9 and TRBJ1-6; the match to TRBD1 covers 9 bases. V shed 5 bases, J shed 6 bases, and the junction held 8 bases outside the gene matches. This CDR3 has 16 residues. Germline CDR1 reads SEHNR; CDR2 reads FQNEAQ (reference sequence). The CDR3 nucleotides are TGTGCCAGCAGCCCGCCGGGACAGGGAACTAATTCACCCCTCCACTTT. Translated, it gives CASSPPGQGTNSPLHF.

This clone was counted once. V and J are TRBV27 and TRBJ2-1, with TRBD2 matching 8 bases. Per germline, CDR1 MNHEY and CDR2 SMNVEV (reference sequence). With 5 bases clipped from V and 4 bases from J, the junction kept 10 bases outside the gene matches. The CDR3 runs 16 residues. The CDR3 reads CASSRTLAGGYNEQFF. CDR3 sequence (DNA): TGTGCCAGCAGTAGAACTCTAGCGGGTGGGTACAATGAGCAGTTCTTC.

This sequence joins TRBV7-2 and TRBJ2-2; 7 bases fit TRBD2. V dropped 2 bases and J dropped 4; count of bases not matched to a gene: 7. The germline V gene encodes CDR1 SGHTA and CDR2 FQGNSA. This CDR3 region has 16 residues. CDR3 DNA sequence: TGTGCCAGCAGCTTAAAAACGGGAGGTGCCACCGGGGAGCTGTTTTTT. It translates to CASSLKTGGATGELFF.

The rearrangement uses TRBV5-4 and TRBJ1-3; D unclear. Germline V gene lookup returns CDR1 SGHNT and CDR2 YYREEE (reference sequence). V lost 0 bases and J 0 bases, leaving 7 bases between the germline ends. The CDR3 sequence is 15 residues long. This chain's CDR3 is CASSLDAASGNTIYF. The CDR3 DNA is TGTGCCAGCAGCTTGGATGCCGCCTCTGGAAACACCATATATTTT.

This rearrangement joins TRBV7-2 to TRBJ2-7; perhaps TRBD2 as D (6 bases). The germline gives CDR1 SGHTA, CDR2 FQGNSA. The V end was cut by 1 base, the J end by 7 bases, with 20 bases between. CDR3 length equals 16 residues. CDR3 loop: CASSLGWAGPSFEQYF. The CDR3 DNA reads TGTGCCAGCAGCTTAGGATGGGCGGGACCTTCCTTTGAGCAGTACTTC.

DNA for the CDR3: TGTGCCAGCAGTCAGGGGGACGGTCAGCCCCAGCATTTT. Protein sequence: CASSQGDGQPQHF. This rearrangement joins TRBV12-3 or TRBV12-4 to TRBJ1-5, with 7 bases fitting TRBD1. Trimming cost V 5 bases and J 6 bases; bases outside gene matches: 4. The CDR3 length is 13 residues.